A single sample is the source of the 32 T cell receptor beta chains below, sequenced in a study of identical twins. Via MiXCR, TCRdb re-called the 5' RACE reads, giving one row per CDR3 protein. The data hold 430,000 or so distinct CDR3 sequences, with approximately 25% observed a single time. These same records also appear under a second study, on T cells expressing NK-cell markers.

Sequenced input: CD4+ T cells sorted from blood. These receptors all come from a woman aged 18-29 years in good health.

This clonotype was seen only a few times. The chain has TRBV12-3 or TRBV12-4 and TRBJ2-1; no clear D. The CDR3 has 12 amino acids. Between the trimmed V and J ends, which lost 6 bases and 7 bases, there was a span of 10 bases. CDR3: CASRQTRNEQFF. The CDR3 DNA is TGTGCCAGCAGACAGACAAGGAATGAGCAGTTCTTC.

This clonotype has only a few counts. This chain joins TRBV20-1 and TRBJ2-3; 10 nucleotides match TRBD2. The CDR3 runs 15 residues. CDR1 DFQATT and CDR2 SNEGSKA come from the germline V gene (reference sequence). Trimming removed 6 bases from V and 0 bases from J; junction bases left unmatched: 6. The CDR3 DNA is TGCAGTGCCAACGGACTAGCGGATAGCACAGATACGCAGTATTTT. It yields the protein CSANGLADSTDTQYF.

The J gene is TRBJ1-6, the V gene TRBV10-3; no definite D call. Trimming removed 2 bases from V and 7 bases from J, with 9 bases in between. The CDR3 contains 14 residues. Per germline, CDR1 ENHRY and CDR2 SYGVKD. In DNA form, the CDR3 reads TGTGCCATCAGTGAGGGGAGACGGAATTCACCCCTCCACTTT. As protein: CAISEGRRNSPLHF.

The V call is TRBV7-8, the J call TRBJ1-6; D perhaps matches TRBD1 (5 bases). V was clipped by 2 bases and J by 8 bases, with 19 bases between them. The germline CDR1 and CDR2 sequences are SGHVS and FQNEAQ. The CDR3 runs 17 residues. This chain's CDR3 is CASSLIATGLIHSPLHF. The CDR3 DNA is TGTGCCAGCAGCTTAATAGCAACGGGACTTATACATTCACCCCTCCACTTT. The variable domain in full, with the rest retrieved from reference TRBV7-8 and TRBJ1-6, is GAGVSQSPRYKVAKRGQDVALRCDPISGHVSLFWYQQALGQGPEFLTYFQNEAQLDKSGLPSDRFFAERPEGSVSTLKIQRTQQEDSAVYLCASSLIATGLIHSPLHFGNGTRLTVT.

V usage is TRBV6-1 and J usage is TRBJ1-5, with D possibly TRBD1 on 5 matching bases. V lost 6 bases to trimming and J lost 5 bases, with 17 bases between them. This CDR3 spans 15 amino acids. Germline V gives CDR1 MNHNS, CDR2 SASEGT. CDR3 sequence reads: CASSPGGGTYQPQHF. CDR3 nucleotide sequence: TGTGCCAGCAGCCCCGGGGGGGGAACCTATCAGCCCCAGCATTTT.

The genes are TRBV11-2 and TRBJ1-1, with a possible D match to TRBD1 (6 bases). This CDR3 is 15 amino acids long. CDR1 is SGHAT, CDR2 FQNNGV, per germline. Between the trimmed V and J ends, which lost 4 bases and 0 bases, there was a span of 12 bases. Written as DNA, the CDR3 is TGTGCCAGCAGCTGGGGGACAACATTGAACACTGAAGCTTTCTTT. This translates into CASSWGTTLNTEAFF.

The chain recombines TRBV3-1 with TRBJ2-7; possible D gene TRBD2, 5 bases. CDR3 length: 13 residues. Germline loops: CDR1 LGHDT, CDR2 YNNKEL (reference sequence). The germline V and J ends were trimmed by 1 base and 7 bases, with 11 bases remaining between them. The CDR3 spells CASSQAGVLEQYF. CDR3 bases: TGTGCCAGCAGCCAAGCCGGGGTTTTGGAGCAGTACTTC.

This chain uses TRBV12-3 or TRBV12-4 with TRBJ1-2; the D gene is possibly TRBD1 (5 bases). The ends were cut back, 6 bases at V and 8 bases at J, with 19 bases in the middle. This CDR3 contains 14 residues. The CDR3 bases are TGTGCCAGCAGAATGGGACGGACCGGGTCCGGCTACACCTTC. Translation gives CASRMGRTGSGYTF.

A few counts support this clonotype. In nucleotides, the CDR3 is TGTGCCAGCAGCTTAGCGACTACGACTAGCGGGAGGGCCTTGTCCCAGTACTTC. Its protein product is CASSLATTTSGRALSQYF. This chain joins TRBV7-2 and TRBJ2-5; 14 bases are a match to TRBD2. Losses at the gene ends were 0 bases for V and 9 bases for J; bases not matched to a gene: 12. This CDR3 has 18 amino acids. Germline V gene sequence: CDR1 SGHTA, CDR2 FQGNSA.

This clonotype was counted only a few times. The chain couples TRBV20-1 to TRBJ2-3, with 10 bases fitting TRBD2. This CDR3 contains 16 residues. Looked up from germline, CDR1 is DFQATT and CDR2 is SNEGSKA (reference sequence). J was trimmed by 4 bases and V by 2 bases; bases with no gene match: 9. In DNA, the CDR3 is TGCAGTGCTAGATTGGTAGCGGGGGGCGGCTCAGATACGCAGTATTTT. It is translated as CSARLVAGGGSDTQYF.

The CDR3 here is CASSHKAGTTGELFF. The CDR3 DNA sequence: TGTGCCAGCAGTCACAAGGCGGGGACTACCGGGGAGCTGTTTTTT. The chain links TRBV6-2 or TRBV6-3 to TRBJ2-2, with TRBD2 as a possible D gene (6 bases). Germline V gene lookup returns CDR1 MNHEY and CDR2 SVGEGT. V dropped 5 bases and J dropped 5 bases, with 15 bases sitting between them. CDR3 length: 15 residues.

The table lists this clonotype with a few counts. The CDR3 DNA reads as TGTGCCAGCAGCCAACTAGTCCTTGAGCAGTTCTTC. Amino acids: CASSQLVLEQFF. J is TRBJ2-1 and V is TRBV14; unclear D gene. The CDR3 consists of 12 residues. Germline CDR1 is SGHDN and CDR2 is FVKESK. V was shortened by 2 bases and J by 9 bases, with 8 bases between the two germline ends. Variable domain in full (rest from reference TRBV14 and TRBJ2-1): EAGVTQFPSHSVIEKGQTVTLRCDPISGHDNLYWYRRVMGKEIKFLLHFVKESKQDESGMPNNRFLAERTGGTYSTLKVQPAELEDSGVYFCASSQLVLEQFFGPGTRLTVL.

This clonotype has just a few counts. The CDR3 sequence: CASSPLRVNNEQFF. CDR3 nucleotides: TGTGCCAGCTCACCGCTAAGGGTCAACAATGAGCAGTTCTTC. The chain is built from TRBV18 and TRBJ2-1; D not resolved. V shed 3 bases and J shed 5 bases, with 11 bases lying between them. The V gene's germline CDR1 is KGHSH and CDR2 LQKENI. CDR3 length equals 14 residues.

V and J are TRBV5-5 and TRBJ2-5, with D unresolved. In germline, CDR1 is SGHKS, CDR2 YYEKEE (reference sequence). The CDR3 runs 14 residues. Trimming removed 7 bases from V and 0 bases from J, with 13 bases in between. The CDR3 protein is CASGPAPNQETQYF. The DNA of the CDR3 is TGTGCCAGCGGCCCTGCCCCAAACCAAGAGACCCAGTACTTC.

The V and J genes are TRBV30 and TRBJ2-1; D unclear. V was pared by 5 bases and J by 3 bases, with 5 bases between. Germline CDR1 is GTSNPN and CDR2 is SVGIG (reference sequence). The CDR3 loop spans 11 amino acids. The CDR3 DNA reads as TGTGCCTGGGGACGCTACAATGAGCAGTTCTTC. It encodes CAWGRYNEQFF. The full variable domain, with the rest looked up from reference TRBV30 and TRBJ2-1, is SQTIHQWPATLVQPVGSPLSLECTVEGTSNPNLYWYRQAAGRGLQLLFYSVGIGQISSEVPQNLSASRPQDRQFILSSKKLLLSDSGFYLCAWGRYNEQFFGPGTRLTVL.

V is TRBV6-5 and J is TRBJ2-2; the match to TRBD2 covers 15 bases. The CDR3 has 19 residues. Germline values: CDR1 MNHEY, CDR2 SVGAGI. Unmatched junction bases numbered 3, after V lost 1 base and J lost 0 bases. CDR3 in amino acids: CASSYWGLAGGSNTGELFF. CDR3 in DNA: TGTGCCAGCAGTTACTGGGGACTAGCGGGGGGCTCGAACACCGGGGAGCTGTTTTTT.

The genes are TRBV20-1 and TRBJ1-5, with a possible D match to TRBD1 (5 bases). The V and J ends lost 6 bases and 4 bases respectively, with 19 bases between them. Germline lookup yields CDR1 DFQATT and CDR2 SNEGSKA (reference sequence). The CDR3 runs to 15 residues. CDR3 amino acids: CSAFTLGVGNQPQHF. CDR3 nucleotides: TGCAGTGCCTTTACGCTGGGGGTGGGGAATCAGCCCCAGCATTTT.

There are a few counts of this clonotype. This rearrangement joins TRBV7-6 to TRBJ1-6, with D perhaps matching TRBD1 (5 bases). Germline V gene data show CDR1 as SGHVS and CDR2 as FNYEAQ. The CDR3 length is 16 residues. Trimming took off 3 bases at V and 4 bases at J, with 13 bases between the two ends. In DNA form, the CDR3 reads TGTGCCAGCAGCTTTCGACAGCCAAGATATAATTCACCCCTCCACTTT. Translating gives CASSFRQPRYNSPLHF.

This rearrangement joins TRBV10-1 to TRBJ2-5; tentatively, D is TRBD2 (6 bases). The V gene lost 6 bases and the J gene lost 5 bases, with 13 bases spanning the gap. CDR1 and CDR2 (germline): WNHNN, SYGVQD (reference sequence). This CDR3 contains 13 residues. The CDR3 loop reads CASSDLAMETQYF. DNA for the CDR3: TGCGCCAGCAGCGATCTAGCGATGGAGACCCAGTACTTC.

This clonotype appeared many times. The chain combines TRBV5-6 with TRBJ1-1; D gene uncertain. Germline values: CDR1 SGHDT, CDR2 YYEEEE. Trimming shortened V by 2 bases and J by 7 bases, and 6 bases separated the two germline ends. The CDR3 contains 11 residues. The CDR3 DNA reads TGTGCCAGCAGCTTACGGTTTGAAGCTTTCTTT. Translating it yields CASSLRFEAFF. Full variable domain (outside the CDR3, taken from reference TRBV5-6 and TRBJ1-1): DAGVTQSPTHLIKTRGQQVTLRCSPKSGHDTVSWYQQALGQGPQFIFQYYEEEERQRGNFPDRFSGHQFPNYSSELNVNALLLGDSALYLCASSLRFEAFFGQGTRLTVV.

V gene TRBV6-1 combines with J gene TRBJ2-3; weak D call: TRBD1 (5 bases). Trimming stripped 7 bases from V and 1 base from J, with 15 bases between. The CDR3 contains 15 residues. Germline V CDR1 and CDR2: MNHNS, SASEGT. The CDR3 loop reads CASTPAGPGTDTQYF. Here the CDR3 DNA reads TGTGCCAGCACCCCGGCAGGGCCGGGCACAGATACGCAGTATTTT.

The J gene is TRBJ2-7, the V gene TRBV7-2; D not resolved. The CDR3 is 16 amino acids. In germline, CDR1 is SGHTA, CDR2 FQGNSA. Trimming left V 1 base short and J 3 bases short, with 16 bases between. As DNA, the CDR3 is TGTGCCAGCAGCTTAGTGTGGCTAGTCGGCGACTACGAGCAGTACTTC. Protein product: CASSLVWLVGDYEQYF. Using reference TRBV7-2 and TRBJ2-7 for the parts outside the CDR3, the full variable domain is GAGVSQSPSNKVTEKGKDVELRCDPISGHTALYWYRQSLGQGLEFLIYFQGNSAPDKSGLPSDRFSAERTGGSVSTLTIQRTQQEDSAVYLCASSLVWLVGDYEQYFGPGTRLTVT.

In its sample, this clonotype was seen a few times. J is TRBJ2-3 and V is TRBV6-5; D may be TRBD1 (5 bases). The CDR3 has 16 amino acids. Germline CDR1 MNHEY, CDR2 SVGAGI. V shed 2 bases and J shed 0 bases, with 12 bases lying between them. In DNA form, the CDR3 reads TGTGCCAGCAGTTACAGGGGATATTCTAGCACAGATACGCAGTATTTT. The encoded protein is CASSYRGYSSTDTQYF.

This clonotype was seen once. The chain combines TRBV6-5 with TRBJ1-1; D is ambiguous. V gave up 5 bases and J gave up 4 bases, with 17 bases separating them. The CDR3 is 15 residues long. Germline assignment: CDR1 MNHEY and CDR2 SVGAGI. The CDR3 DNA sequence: TGTGCCAGCAGTACTGGACGGGGATGGATCACTGAAGCTTTCTTT. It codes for CASSTGRGWITEAFF.

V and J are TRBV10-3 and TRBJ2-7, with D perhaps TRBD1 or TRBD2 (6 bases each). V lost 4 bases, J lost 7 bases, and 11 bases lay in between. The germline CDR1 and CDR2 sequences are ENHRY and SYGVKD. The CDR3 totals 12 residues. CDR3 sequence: CAISGGAWEQYF. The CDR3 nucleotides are TGTGCCATCAGTGGGGGGGCTTGGGAGCAGTACTTC.

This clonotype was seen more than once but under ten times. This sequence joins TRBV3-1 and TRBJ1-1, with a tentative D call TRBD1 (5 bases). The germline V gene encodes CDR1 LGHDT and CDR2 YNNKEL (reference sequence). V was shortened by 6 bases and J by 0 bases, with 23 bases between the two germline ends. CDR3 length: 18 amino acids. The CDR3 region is CASRGKGWQGPVNTEAFF. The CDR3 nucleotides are TGTGCCAGCAGAGGGAAGGGGTGGCAGGGTCCCGTGAACACTGAAGCTTTCTTT.

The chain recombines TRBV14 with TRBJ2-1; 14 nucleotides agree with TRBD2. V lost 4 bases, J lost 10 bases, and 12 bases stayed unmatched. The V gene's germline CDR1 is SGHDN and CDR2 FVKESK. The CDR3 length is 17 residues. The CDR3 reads CASSPPSGTSGRGEQFF. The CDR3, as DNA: TGTGCCAGCAGCCCTCCCTCCGGGACTAGCGGGAGAGGGGAGCAGTTCTTC.

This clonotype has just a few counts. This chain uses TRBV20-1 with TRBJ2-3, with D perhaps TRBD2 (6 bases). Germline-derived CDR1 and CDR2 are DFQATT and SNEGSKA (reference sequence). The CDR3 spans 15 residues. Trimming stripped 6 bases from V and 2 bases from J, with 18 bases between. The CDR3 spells CSAVGKPGVTDTQYF. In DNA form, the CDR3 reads TGCAGTGCGGTGGGTAAGCCGGGAGTCACAGATACGCAGTATTTT.

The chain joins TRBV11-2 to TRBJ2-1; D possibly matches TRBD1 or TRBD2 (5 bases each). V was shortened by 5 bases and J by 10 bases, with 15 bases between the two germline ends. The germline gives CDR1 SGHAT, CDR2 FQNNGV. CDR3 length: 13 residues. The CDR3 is CASSRSPRDEQFF. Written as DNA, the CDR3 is TGTGCCAGCAGCCGATCCCCCCGGGACGAGCAGTTCTTC.

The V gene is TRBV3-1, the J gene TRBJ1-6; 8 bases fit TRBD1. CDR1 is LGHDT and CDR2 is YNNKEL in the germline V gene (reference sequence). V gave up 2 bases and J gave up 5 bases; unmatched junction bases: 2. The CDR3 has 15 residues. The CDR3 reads CASSQSDRDNSPLHF. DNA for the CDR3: TGTGCCAGCAGCCAATCGGACAGGGATAATTCACCCCTCCACTTT.

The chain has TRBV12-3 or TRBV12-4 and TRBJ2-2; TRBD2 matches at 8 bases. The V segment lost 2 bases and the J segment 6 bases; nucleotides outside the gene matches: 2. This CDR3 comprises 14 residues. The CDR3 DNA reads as TGTGCCAGCAGTTTACGGGGGGGGGCCGGGGAGCTGTTTTTT. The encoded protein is CASSLRGGAGELFF.

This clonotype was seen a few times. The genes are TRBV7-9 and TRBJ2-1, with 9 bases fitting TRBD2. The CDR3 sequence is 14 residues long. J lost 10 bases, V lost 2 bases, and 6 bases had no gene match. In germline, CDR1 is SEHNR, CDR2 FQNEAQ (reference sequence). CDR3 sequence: CASSLRREGREQFF. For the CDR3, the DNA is TGTGCCAGCAGCTTACGGCGGGAGGGCCGAGAGCAGTTCTTC.